Listed below are T cell receptor beta chains from one sample, sequenced in a study of shared clonotypes between healthy human individuals. TCRdb keeps only in-frame clones here, not all; method: immunoSEQ multiplex PCR. The sample comprises roughly 1 million clones, about four fifths of which are singletons, and about 0.52% rests with the top ten. The sample comprised memory CD4+ T cells from PBMCs. The receptors here all came from a man younger than 35 in good health. Some clones in this sample may be carry-over from other donors' samples. The CDR3 runs from the conserved cysteine through the conserved F or W. Fields, in order: J gene, clone size, D gene, V gene, CDR3 protein, CDR3 DNA. A D gene is named only where the DNA matches it firmly. Clone size is stated in some rows and not others, as once, few, many or a class when expanded.

TRBJ2-2	few	TRBD2	TRBV7-2	CASSLNSGSNGELFF	TGTGCCAGCAGCCTGAATAGCGGGAGTAACGGGGAGCTGTTTTTT
TRBJ1-2	.	TRBD1	TRBV19	CASNRQGAHYGYTF	TGTGCCAGCAATCGACAGGGGGCACACTATGGCTACACCTTC
TRBJ2-6	.	.	TRBV28	CASSLVRGSGANVLTF	TGTGCCAGCAGTTTAGTGAGGGGCTCTGGGGCCAACGTCCTGACTTTC
TRBJ2-3	.	.	TRBV4-1	CASSPGGGVASTDTQYF	TGCGCCAGCAGCCCAGGAGGGGGAGTAGCGAGCACAGATACGCAGTATTTT
TRBJ2-6	.	.	TRBV11-3	CASSSQGTRSGANVLTF	TGTGCCAGCAGCTCCCAGGGTACCAGATCTGGGGCCAACGTCCTGACTTTC
TRBJ2-1	.	TRBD2	TRBV12-5	CASGSSILAGPYNEQFF	TGTGCTAGTGGTTCCTCGATACTAGCGGGACCCTACAATGAGCAGTTCTTC
TRBJ2-5	.	.	TRBV5-4	CASGRGQETQYF	TGTGCCAGCGGACGGGGGCAAGAGACCCAGTACTTC
TRBJ1-2	.	.	TRBV29-1	CSALVPGGYTF	TGCAGCGCCCTGGTCCCGGGCGGCTACACCTTC
TRBJ2-7	.	TRBD2	TRBV7-9	CASSFGGRLTYEQYF	TGTGCCAGCAGCTTCGGCGGGAGGTTAACCTACGAGCAGTACTTC
TRBJ1-2	.	.	TRBV2	CASRDSYYGYTF	TGTGCCAGCAGGGACAGCTACTATGGCTACACCTTC
TRBJ1-5	.	.	TRBV27	CASSLGTFSPQHF	TGTGCCAGCAGTTTAGGGACCTTCTCGCCCCAGCATTTT
TRBJ2-3	.	.	TRBV4-3	CASSQFAGRADTQYF	TGCGCCAGCAGCCAATTTGCGGGTAGGGCAGATACGCAGTATTTT
TRBJ1-4	once	.	TRBV28	CASRASPRAANEKLFF	TGTGCCAGCAGGGCCTCGCCCCGGGCAGCTAATGAAAAACTGTTTTTT
TRBJ2-7	.	.	TRBV5-1	CASSLDSVPPYEQYF	TGCGCCAGCAGCTTGGATTCAGTTCCACCCTACGAGCAGTACTTC
TRBJ2-5	.	TRBD1	TRBV7-9	CASSPGQGVQTQYF	TGTGCCAGCAGCCCGGGACAGGGAGTTCAGACCCAGTACTTC
TRBJ1-1	.	.	TRBV5-4	CASSLGSNTEAFF	TGTGCCAGCAGCCTGGGGTCGAACACTGAAGCTTTCTTT
TRBJ2-7	many	TRBD2	TRBV7-2	CASSLLGTNEQYF	TGTGCCAGCAGCCTGTTGGGGACTAACGAGCAGTACTTC
TRBJ2-1	.	TRBD2	TRBV28	CASFSGSLYNEQFF	TGTGCCAGTTTTAGCGGGAGCCTCTACAATGAGCAGTTCTTC
TRBJ2-1	.	TRBD2	TRBV5-1	CASRLSGSPVIEQFF	TGCGCCAGCAGGTTAAGCGGGAGCCCGGTAATTGAGCAGTTCTTC
TRBJ2-2	few	.	TRBV15	CATRRDGNTGELFF	TGTGCCACCAGGAGGGACGGTAACACCGGGGAGCTGTTTTTT
TRBJ1-3	.	TRBD1	TRBV9	CASSVTTGGEGNTIYF	TGTGCCAGCAGCGTAACGACAGGGGGCGAGGGAAACACCATATATTTT
TRBJ1-5	.	.	TRBV27	CASVPWRGPRNQPQHF	TGTGCCAGCGTTCCGTGGCGCGGTCCAAGGAATCAGCCCCAGCATTTT
TRBJ1-2	few	.	TRBV7-9	CASSALAHNYGYTF	TGTGCCAGCAGTGCGTTGGCACACAACTATGGCTACACCTTC
TRBJ2-2	few	.	TRBV5-6	CASSFTTIAGNTGELFF	TGTGCCAGCAGCTTTACTACAATTGCTGGAAACACCGGGGAGCTGTTTTTT
TRBJ2-7	.	TRBD1	TRBV19	CASSILAGGMGEQYF	TGTGCCAGTAGTATCCTGGCAGGGGGCATGGGTGAGCAGTACTTC
TRBJ2-5	.	.	TRBV5-1	CASSFGGGETQYF	TGCGCCAGCAGCTTTGGGGGCGGGGAGACCCAGTACTTC
TRBJ1-3	.	.	TRBV5-1	CASSLSPQGSGNTIYF	TGCGCCAGCAGCTTATCGCCTCAGGGATCTGGAAACACCATATATTTT
TRBJ2-3	.	.	TRBV7-9	CASSLASDTQYF	TGTGCCAGCAGCTTAGCTTCAGATACGCAGTATTTT
TRBJ1-1	.	.	TRBV6-1	CASSERSRLEAFF	TGTGCCAGCAGTGAACGATCCCGGCTTGAAGCTTTCTTT
TRBJ2-3	.	TRBD2	TRBV2	CASSAGTSGQGTQYF	TGTGCCAGCAGTGCCGGGACTAGCGGGCAGGGTACGCAGTATTTT
TRBJ2-3	few	.	TRBV2	CASSLERARADTQYF	TGTGCCAGCAGTCTGGAGCGGGCTCGCGCAGATACGCAGTATTTT
TRBJ2-5	.	.	TRBV18	CASHGFRDGAETQYF	TGTGCCAGCCACGGTTTCAGGGACGGGGCGGAGACCCAGTACTTC
TRBJ1-4	few	TRBD1	TRBV7-8	CASSARDSHNEKLFF	TGTGCCAGCAGCGCCCGGGACAGCCATAATGAAAAACTGTTTTTT
TRBJ1-2	.	TRBD1	TRBV28	CASSSPGGANYGYTF	TGTGCCAGCAGTTCCCCAGGGGGGGCTAACTATGGCTACACCTTC
TRBJ2-5	.	.	TRBV2	CASSQGSQETQYF	TGTGCCAGCAGTCAAGGGTCTCAAGAGACCCAGTACTTC
TRBJ2-5	.	.	TRBV27	CASSRPGPWETQYF	TGTGCCAGCAGCCGACCCGGGCCGTGGGAGACCCAGTACTTC
TRBJ1-2	few	TRBD1	TRBV9	CASSAPRDRAQDLRGYTF	TGTGCCAGCAGCGCTCCCCGGGACAGGGCCCAAGATTTGAGGGGCTACACCTTC
TRBJ2-5	.	.	TRBV9	CASSVGWRETQYF	TGTGCCAGCAGCGTAGGTTGGCGAGAGACCCAGTACTTC
TRBJ2-2	.	TRBD1	TRBV2	CASSGDRVGIGELFF	TGTGCCAGCAGTGGGGACAGGGTAGGGATCGGGGAGCTGTTTTTT
TRBJ2-1	.	TRBD2	TRBV2	CASKLAGRGQFF	TGTGCCAGCAAGCTAGCGGGACGAGGGCAGTTCTTC
TRBJ1-5	.	.	TRBV2	CASRGRGQPQHF	TGTGCCAGCAGAGGGAGAGGGCAGCCCCAGCATTTT
TRBJ2-7	.	TRBD2	TRBV11-2	CASSLTSGSSYEQYF	TGTGCCAGCAGCTTAACTAGCGGGAGCTCCTACGAGCAGTACTTC
TRBJ1-2	.	TRBD1	TRBV27	CASSSRQGQDGYTF	TGTGCCAGCAGTTCGCGACAGGGGCAGGACGGCTACACCTTC
TRBJ1-2	.	.	TRBV30	CAWSARWGGYGYTF	TGTGCCTGGAGTGCCCGATGGGGTGGCTATGGCTACACCTTC
TRBJ1-5	.	.	TRBV6-1	CASSESPLGQPQHF	TGTGCCAGCAGTGAAAGCCCTTTGGGACAGCCCCAGCATTTT
TRBJ2-1	.	.	TRBV9	CASSREGTTYNEQFF	TGTGCCAGCAGCCGAGAGGGCACTACCTACAATGAGCAGTTCTTC
TRBJ1-2	.	TRBD1	TRBV5-1	CASSLGWGQNNYGYTF	TGCGCCAGCAGCTTGGGGTGGGGACAGAATAACTATGGCTACACCTTC
TRBJ1-4	.	.	TRBV30	CAWSGGINEKLFF	TGTGCCTGGAGTGGAGGTATCAATGAAAAACTGTTTTTT
TRBJ1-1	.	.	TRBV6-4	CASSDNSKGVAFF	TGTGCCAGCAGTGACAACTCTAAGGGTGTAGCTTTCTTT
TRBJ2-2	.	.	TRBV4-1	CASSRRESGELFF	TGCGCCAGCAGCAGAAGGGAATCCGGGGAGCTGTTTTTT
TRBJ2-1	.	.	TRBV28	CASSLIGSNEQFF	TGTGCCAGCAGTTTAATCGGGTCCAATGAGCAGTTCTTC
TRBJ1-2	.	TRBD1	TRBV15	CATTDRDRVLWGYTF	TGTGCCACCACCGACCGGGACAGAGTGCTCTGGGGCTACACCTTC
TRBJ1-5	.	.	TRBV4-1	CASSQGGEGNQPQHF	TGCGCCAGCAGCCAAGGAGGAGAAGGCAATCAGCCCCAGCATTTT
TRBJ1-2	few	TRBD1	TRBV7-9	CASSITQGAMVYGYTF	TGTGCCAGCAGTATTACACAGGGGGCGATGGTCTATGGCTACACCTTC